This T cell receptor beta chain derives from a study of T cell clones after liver transplantation. For the study at large: Apart from a few HCV-positive recipients, transplants were for non-autoimmune, non-viral reasons. Findings of the study overall: Post-transplant, graft-donor-reactive CD4 TCRbeta sequences in blood dropped significantly in most of the 8 subjects. These preliminary findings come from unstandardized post-transplant sampling times.

CD3+CD4+ and CD3+CD8+ cells were FACS-sorted from thawed unstimulated PBMCs. Regarding this clone: Its antigen remains unknown.

Germline CDR1 and CDR2: SGHRS and YFSETQ. The V and J ends lost 4 bases and 0 bases, in that order; junction bases with no gene match: 1. The CDR3 is made up of 14 amino acids. Sequencing was performed with immunoSEQ multiplex PCR; in TCRdb, only in-frame clones are kept and a portion is missing. The sample contains about 75,000 clones, more than 75% of which appear only once. The chain couples TRBV5-1 to TRBJ1-1, with 9 bases fitting TRBD1. The sample was CD4+ T cells from blood, taken before liver transplant. The sequence was collected from a human donor who received a liver transplant. The CDR3 sequence: CASSRDRVNTEAFF. DNA for the CDR3: TGCGCCAGCAGCCGGGACAGGGTGAACACTGAAGCTTTCTTT. The full variable domain, rest sourced from reference TRBV5-1 and TRBJ1-1, is KAGVTQTPRYLIKTRGQQVTLSCSPISGHRSVSWYQQTPGQGLQFLFEYFSETQRNKGNFPGRFSGRQFSNSRSEMNVSTLELGDSALYLCASSRDRVNTEAFFGQGTRLTVV.